Sequencing of this TCR beta chain was carried out in a study of T cells in Graves' hyperthyroidism and ophthalmopathy. General study results and limits: Most clonotypes expanded in the thyroid (above 0.001) were also present in blood.

Recently diagnosed hyperthyroidism of less than 2 months' duration affected patients aged 18 to 65. Patients with uncontrolled infections, other autoimmune diseases, pregnancy or lactation were excluded. The V gene's germline CDR1 is MGHRA and CDR2 YSYEKL. The V end was cut by 2 bases, the J end by 1 base, with 15 bases between. The CDR3 has 17 amino acids. RNA transcripts were the template for amplifying TCR beta CDR3 regions. HTBI primers were employed in a first-round RT-PCR of the TCR CDR3. In TCRdb, the multiplex PCR reads were re-called with MiXCR into one record per CDR3 protein. The data hold about 260,000 distinct CDR3 sequences, with less than 30% observed a single time. Notes on this clonotype: The antigen is not known.

The gene calls are TRBV4-1 and TRBJ1-3, with TRBD1 as a possible D gene (5 bases). Input material: blood. The origin of this receptor is a man between 40 and 49 years old with Graves' hyperthyroidism that later progressed to Graves' ophthalmopathy. This CDR3 is CASSQSWGAGSGNTIYF. In nucleotides, the CDR3 is TGCGCCAGCAGCCAATCGTGGGGCGCGGGATCTGGAAACACCATATATTTT.